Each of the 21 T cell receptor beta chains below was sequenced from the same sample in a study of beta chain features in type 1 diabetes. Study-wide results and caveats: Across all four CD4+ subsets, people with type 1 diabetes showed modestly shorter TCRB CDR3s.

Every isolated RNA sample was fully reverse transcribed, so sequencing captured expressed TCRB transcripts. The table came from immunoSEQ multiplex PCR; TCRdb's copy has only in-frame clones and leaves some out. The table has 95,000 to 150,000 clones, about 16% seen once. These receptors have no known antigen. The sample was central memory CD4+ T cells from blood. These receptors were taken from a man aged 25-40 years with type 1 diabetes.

CDR3 sequence reads: CAILPAGANTEAFF. The CDR3 DNA reads as TGTGCCATCCTCCCGGCAGGGGCGAACACTGAAGCTTTCTTT. This chain joins TRBV10-3 and TRBJ1-1; D might be TRBD1 (6 bases). Germline lookup yields CDR1 ENHRY and CDR2 SYGVKD. V gave up 8 bases and J gave up 1 base, with 14 bases separating them. This CDR3 has 14 amino acids.

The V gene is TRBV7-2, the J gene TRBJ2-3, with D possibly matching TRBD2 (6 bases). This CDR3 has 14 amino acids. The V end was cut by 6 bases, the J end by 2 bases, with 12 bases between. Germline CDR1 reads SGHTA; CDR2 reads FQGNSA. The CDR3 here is CASSQDYITDTQYF. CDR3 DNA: TGTGCCAGCAGTCAGGACTACATCACAGATACGCAGTATTTT.

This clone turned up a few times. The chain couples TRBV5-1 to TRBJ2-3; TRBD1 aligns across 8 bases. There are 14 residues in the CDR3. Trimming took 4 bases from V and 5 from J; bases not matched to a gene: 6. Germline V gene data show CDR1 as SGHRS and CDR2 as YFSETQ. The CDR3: CASSIGQGRDTQYF. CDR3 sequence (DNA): TGCGCCAGCAGCATCGGACAGGGCCGAGATACGCAGTATTTT.

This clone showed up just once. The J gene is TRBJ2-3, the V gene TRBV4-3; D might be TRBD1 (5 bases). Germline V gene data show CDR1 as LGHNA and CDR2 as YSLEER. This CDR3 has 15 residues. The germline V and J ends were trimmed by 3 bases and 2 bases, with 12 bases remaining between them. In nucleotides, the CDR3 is TGCGCCAGCAGCCAGAGACAGAGGAACACAGATACGCAGTATTTT. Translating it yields CASSQRQRNTDTQYF.

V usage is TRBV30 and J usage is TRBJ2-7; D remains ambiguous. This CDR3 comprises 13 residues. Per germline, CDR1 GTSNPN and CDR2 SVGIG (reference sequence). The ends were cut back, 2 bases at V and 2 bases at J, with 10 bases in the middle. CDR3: CAWSWARAYEQYF. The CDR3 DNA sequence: TGTGCCTGGAGTTGGGCCCGAGCCTACGAGCAGTACTTC.

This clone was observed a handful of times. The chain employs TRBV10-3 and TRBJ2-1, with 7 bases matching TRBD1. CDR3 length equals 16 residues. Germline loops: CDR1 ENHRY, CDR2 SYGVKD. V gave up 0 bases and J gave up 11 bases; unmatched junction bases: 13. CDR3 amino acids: CAISESNIGTVKKQFF. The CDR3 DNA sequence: TGTGCCATCAGTGAGTCGAACATTGGGACAGTCAAGAAGCAGTTCTTC.

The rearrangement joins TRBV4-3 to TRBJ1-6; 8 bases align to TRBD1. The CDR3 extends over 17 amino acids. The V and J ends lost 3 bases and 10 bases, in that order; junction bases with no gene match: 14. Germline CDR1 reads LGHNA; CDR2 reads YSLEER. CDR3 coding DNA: TGCGCCAGCAGCCAGGGGACAGGTGGGGGGTTTGCGTCACCCCTCCACTTT. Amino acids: CASSQGTGGGFASPLHF.

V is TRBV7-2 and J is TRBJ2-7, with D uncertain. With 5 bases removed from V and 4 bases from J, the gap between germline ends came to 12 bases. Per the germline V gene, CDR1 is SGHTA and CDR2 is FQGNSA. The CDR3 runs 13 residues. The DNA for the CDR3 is TGTGCCAGCAGCCCCCTTAACCCTTACGAGCAGTACTTC. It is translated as CASSPLNPYEQYF.

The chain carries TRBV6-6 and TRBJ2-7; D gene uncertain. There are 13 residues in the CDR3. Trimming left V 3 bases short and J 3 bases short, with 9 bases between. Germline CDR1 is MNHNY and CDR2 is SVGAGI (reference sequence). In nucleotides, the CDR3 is TGTGCCAGCAGTTATAACAAGCTCTACGAGCAGTACTTC. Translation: CASSYNKLYEQYF.

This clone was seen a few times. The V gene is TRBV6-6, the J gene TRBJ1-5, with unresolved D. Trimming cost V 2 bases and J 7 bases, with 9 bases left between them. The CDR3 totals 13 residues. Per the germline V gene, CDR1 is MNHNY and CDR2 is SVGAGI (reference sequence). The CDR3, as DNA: TGTGCCAGCAGTTACGGGTCCGGCCAGCCCCAGCATTTT. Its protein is CASSYGSGQPQHF.

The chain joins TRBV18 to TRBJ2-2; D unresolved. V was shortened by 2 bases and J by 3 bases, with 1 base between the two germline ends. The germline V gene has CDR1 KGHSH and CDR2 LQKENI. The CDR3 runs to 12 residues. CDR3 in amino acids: CASSPDTGELFF. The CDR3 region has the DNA TGTGCCAGCTCACCAGACACCGGGGAGCTGTTTTTT.

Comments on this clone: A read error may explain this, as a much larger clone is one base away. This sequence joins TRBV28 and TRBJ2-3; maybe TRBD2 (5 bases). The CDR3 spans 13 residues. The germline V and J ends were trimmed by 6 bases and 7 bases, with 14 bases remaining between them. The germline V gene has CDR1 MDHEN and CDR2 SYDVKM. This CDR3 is CASRSGVTNTQYF. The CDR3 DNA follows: TGTGCCAGCAGGTCCGGGGTAACGAATACGCAGTATTTT.

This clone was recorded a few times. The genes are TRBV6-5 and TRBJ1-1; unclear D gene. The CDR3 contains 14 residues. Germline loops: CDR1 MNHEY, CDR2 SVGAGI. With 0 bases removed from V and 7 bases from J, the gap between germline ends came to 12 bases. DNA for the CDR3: TGTGCCAGCAGTTACTCAGGGTCCCATTATGAAGCTTTCTTT. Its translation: CASSYSGSHYEAFF.

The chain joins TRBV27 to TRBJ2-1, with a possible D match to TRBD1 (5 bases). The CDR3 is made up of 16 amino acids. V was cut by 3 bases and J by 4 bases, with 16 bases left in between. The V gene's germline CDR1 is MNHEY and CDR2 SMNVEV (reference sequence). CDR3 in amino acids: CASSFFFQGSYNEQFF. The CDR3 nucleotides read TGTGCCAGCAGTTTTTTCTTTCAGGGTAGTTACAATGAGCAGTTCTTC.

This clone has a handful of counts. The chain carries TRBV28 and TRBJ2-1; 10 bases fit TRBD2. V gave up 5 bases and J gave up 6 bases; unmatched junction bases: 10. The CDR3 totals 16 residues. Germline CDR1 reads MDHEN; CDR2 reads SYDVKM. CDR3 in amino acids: CASSPPLAGLSNEQFF. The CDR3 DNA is TGTGCCAGCAGTCCCCCACTAGCGGGGCTTTCCAATGAGCAGTTCTTC.

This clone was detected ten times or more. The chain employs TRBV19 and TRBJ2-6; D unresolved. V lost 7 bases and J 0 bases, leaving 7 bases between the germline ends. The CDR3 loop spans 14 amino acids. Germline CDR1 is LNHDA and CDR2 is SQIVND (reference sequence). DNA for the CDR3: TGTGCCAGTACTTGGAGCTCTGGGGCCAACGTCCTGACTTTC. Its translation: CASTWSSGANVLTF. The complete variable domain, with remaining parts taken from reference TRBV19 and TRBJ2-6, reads DGGITQSPKYLFRKEGQNVTLSCEQNLNHDAMYWYRQDPGQGLRLIYYSQIVNDFQKGDIAEGYSVSREKKESFPLTVTSAQKNPTAFYLCASTWSSGANVLTFGAGSRLTVL.

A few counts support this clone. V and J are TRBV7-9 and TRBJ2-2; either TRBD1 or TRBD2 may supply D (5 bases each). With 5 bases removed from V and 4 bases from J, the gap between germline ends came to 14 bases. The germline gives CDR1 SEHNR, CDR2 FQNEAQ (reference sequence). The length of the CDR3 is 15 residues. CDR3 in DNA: TGTGCCAGCAGCCAAGCCTGGGACCTCACCGGGGAGCTGTTTTTT. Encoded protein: CASSQAWDLTGELFF. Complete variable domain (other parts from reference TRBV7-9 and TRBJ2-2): DTGVSQNPRHKITKRGQNVTFRCDPISEHNRLYWYRQTLGQGPEFLTYFQNEAQLEKSRLLSDRFSAERPKGSFSTLEIQRTEQGDSAMYLCASSQAWDLTGELFFGEGSRLTVL.

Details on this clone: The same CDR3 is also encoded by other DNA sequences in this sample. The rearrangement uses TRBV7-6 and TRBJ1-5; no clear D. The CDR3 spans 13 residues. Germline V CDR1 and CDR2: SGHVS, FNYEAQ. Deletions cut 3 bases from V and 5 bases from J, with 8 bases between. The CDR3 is CASSLGGDQPQHF. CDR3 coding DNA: TGTGCCAGCAGCTTGGGCGGCGATCAGCCCCAGCATTTT.

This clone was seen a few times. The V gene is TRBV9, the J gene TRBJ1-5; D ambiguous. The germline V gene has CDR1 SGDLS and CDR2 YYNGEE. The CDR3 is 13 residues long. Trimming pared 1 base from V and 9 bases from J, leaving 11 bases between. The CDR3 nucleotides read TGTGCCAGCAGCGTAACCGATCAAGGGCCCCAGCATTTT. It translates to CASSVTDQGPQHF.

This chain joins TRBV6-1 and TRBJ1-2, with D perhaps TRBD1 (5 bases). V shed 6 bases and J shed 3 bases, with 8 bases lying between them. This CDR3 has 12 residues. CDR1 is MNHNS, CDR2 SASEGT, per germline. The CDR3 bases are TGTGCCAGCAGCTTGACAGACTATGGCTACACCTTC. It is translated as CASSLTDYGYTF.

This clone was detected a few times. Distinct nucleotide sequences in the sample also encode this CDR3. Written as DNA, the CDR3 is TGTGCCAGCAGTAGGACGGGGAACTATGGCTACACCTTC. This codes for CASSRTGNYGYTF. The J gene is TRBJ1-2, the V gene TRBV25-1; D uncertain. This CDR3 contains 13 residues. Trimming took 5 bases from V and 2 from J, leaving 9 bases between them. The germline V gene has CDR1 MGHDK and CDR2 SYGVNS.